This TCR beta chain originates from a study of T cell responses to AZD1222 COVID-19 vaccine. Produced via immunoSEQ multiplex PCR; TCRdb's table is partial and in-frame only. The sample contains tens of thousands of clones, around nine tenths of which appear only once. V dropped 0 bases and J dropped 5; count of bases not matched to a gene: 6. CDR1 is SGDLS, CDR2 YYNGEE, per germline. The CDR3 length is 16 residues. The TCR sequence derives from an adult who received the AZD1222 COVID-19 vaccine. The input for sequencing was peripheral blood, taken 28 days after the second AZD1222 dose. The V and J genes are TRBV9 and TRBJ1-1, with 11 bases that match TRBD1. CDR3 sequence: CASSVVGQGANTEAFF. In DNA, the CDR3 is TGTGCCAGCAGCGTAGTAGGACAGGGGGCCAATACTGAAGCTTTCTTT.